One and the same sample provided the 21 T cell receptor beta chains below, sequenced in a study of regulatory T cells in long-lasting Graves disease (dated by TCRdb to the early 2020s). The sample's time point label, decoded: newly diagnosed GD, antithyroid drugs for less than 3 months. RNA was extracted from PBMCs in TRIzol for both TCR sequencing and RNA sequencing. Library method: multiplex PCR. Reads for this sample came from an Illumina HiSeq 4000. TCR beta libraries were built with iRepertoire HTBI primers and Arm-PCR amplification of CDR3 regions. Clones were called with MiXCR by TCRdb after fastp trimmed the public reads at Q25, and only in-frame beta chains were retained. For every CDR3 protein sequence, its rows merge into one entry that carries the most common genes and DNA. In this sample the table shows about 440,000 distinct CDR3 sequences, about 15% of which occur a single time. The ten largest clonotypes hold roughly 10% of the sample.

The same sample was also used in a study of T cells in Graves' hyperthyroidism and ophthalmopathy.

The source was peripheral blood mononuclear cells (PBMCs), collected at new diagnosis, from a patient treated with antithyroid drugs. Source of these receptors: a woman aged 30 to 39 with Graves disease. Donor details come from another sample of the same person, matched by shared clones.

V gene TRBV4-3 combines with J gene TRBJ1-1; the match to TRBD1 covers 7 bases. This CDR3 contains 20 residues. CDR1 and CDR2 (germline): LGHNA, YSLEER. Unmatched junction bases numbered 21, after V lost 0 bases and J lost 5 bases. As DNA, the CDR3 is TGCGCCAGCAGCCAAGACGGTTTGATGACAGGGATGGTTGCAAAAACTGAAGCTTTCTTT. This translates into CASSQDGLMTGMVAKTEAFF.

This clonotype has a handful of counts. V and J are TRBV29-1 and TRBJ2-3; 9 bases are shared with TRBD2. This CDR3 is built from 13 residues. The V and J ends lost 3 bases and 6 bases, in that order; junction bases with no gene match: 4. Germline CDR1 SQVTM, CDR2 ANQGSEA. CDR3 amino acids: CSVESGRRDTQYF. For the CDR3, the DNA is TGCAGCGTTGAGAGCGGGAGGAGGGATACGCAGTATTTT.

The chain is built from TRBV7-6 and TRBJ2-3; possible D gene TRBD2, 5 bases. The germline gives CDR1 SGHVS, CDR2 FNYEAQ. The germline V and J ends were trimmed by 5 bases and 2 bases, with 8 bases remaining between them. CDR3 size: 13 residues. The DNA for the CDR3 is TGTGCCAGCAGCGCGACTAACACAGATACGCAGTATTTT. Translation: CASSATNTDTQYF.

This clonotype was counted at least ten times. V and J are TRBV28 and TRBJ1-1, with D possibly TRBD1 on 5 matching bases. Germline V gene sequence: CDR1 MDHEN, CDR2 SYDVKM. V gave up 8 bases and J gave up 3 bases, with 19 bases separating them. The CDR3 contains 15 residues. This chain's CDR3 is CASERSGFLYTEAFF. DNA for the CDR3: TGTGCCAGCGAGAGATCAGGGTTTTTGTACACTGAAGCTTTCTTT.

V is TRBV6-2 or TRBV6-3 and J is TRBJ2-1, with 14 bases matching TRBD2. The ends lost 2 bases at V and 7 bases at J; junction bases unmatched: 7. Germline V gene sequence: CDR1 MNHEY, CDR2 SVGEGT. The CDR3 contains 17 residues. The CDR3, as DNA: TGTGCCAGCAGTTACCCAAGGACTAGCGGGGGGCGAAATGAGCAGTTCTTC. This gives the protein CASSYPRTSGGRNEQFF.

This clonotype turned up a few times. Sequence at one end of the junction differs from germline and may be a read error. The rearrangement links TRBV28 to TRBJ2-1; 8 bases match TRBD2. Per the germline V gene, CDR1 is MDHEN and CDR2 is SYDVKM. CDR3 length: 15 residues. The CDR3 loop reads CASSPPGLDYDEQFF. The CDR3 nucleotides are TGTGCCAGCAGTCCTCCGGGACTAGACTACGATGAGCAGTTCTTC. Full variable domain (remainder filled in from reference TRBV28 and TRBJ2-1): DVKVTQSSRYLVKRTGEKVFLECVQDMDHENMFWYRQDPGLGLRLIYFSYDVKMKEKGDIPEGYSVSREKKERFSLILESASTNQTSMYLCASSPPGLDYDEQFFGPGTRLTVL.

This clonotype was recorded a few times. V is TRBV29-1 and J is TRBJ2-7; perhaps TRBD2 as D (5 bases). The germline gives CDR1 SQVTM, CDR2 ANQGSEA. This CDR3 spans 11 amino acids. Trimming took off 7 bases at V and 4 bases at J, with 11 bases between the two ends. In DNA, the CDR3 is TGCAGCGGAGGGAGTCCTTACGAGCAGTACTTC. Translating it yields CSGGSPYEQYF.

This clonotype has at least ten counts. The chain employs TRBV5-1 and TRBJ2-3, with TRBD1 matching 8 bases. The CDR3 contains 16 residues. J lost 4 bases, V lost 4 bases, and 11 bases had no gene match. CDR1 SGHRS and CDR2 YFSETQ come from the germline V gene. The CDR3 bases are TGCGCCAGCAGCCTTTACAGGGGGTACGGTGCAGATACGCAGTATTTT. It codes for CASSLYRGYGADTQYF.

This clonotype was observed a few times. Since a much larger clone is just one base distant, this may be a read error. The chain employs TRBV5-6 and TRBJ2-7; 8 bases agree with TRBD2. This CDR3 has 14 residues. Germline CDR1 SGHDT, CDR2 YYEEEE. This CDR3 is CASSLSGGPSERYF. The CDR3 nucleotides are TGTGCCAGCAGCTTGTCGGGAGGGCCAAGTGAGCGGTACTTC.

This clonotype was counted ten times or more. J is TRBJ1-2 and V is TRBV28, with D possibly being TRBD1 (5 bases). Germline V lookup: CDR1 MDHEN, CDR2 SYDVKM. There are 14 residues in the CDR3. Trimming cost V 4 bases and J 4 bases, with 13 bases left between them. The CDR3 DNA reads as TGTGCCAGCAGTTCCGCCGGGGGGGGCTATGGCTACACCTTC. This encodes CASSSAGGGYGYTF.

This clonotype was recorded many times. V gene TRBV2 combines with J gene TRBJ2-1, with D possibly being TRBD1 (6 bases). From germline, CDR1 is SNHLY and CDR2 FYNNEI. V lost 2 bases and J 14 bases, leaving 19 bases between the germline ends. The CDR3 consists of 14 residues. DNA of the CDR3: TGTGCCAGCAGTGAACGTATCTCCGGCAGGGGAAAGTTCTTC. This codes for CASSERISGRGKFF.

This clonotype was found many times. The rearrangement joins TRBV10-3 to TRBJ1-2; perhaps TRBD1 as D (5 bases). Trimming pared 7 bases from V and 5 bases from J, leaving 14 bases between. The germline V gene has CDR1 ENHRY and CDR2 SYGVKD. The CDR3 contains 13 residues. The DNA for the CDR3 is TGTGCCATCAAGAGAGTGCAGGGATATGGCTACACCTTC. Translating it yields CAIKRVQGYGYTF.

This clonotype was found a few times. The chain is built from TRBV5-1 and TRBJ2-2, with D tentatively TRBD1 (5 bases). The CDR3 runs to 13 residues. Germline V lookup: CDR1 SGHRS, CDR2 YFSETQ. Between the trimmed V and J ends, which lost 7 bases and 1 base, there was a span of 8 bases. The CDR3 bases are TGCGCCAGCTATAGGGGGAACACCGGGGAGCTGTTTTTT. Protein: CASYRGNTGELFF.

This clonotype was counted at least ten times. CDR3 sequence (DNA): TGTGCCAGCAGCTATGGGACAGGGCTTGGCTACACCTTC. Its translation: CASSYGTGLGYTF. The chain couples TRBV7-9 to TRBJ1-2, with 9 bases lining up with TRBD1. CDR3 length: 13 amino acids. With 4 bases clipped from V and 7 bases from J, the junction kept 4 bases outside the gene matches. Germline CDR1 and CDR2: SEHNR and FQNEAQ (reference sequence).

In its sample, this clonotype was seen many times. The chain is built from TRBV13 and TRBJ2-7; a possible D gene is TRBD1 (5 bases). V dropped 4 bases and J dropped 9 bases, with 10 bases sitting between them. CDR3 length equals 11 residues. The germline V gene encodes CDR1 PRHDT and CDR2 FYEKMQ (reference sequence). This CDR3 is CASSYRNGQYF. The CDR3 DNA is TGTGCCAGCAGCTACAGGAATGGGCAGTACTTC.

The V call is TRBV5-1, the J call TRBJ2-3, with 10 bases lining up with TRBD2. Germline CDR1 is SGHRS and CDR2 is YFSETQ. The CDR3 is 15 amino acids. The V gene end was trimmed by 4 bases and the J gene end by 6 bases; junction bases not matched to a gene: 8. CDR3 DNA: TGCGCCAGCAGCCACCCAGCGGGAGGGCCCGATACGCAGTATTTT. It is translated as CASSHPAGGPDTQYF.

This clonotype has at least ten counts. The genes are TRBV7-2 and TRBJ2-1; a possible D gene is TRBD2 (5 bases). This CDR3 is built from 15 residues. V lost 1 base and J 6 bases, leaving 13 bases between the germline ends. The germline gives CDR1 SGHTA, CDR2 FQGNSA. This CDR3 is CASSLEAGRGNEQFF. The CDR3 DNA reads TGTGCCAGCAGCTTAGAGGCAGGACGGGGCAATGAGCAGTTCTTC.

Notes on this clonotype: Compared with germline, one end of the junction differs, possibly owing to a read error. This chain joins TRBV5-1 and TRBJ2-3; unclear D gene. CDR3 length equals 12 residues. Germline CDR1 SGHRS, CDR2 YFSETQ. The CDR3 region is CASSLGSDTRYF. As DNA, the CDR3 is TGCGCCAGCAGCTTGGGGTCAGATACGCGGTATTTT.

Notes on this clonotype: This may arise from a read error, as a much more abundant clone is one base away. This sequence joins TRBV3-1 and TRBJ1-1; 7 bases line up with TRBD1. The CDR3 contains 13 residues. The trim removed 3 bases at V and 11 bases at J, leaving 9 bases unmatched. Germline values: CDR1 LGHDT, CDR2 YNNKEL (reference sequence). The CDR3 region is CASSHLYRGEAFF. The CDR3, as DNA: TGTGCCAGCAGCCACCTTTACAGGGGAGAGGCTTTCTTT.

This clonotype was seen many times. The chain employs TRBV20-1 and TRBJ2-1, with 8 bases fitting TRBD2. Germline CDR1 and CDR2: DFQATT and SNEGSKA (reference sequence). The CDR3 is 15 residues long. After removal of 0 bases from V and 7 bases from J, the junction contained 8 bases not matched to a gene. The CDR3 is CSARDNSGNDNEQFF. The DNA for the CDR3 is TGCAGTGCTAGAGATAATAGCGGGAATGATAATGAGCAGTTCTTC.

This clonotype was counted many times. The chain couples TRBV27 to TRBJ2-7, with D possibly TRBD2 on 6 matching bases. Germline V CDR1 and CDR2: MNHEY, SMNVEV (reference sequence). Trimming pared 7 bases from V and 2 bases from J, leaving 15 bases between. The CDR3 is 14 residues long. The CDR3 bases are TGTGCCAGCAAGTTGTTCGGGGGACCCTACGAGCAGTACTTC. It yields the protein CASKLFGGPYEQYF.